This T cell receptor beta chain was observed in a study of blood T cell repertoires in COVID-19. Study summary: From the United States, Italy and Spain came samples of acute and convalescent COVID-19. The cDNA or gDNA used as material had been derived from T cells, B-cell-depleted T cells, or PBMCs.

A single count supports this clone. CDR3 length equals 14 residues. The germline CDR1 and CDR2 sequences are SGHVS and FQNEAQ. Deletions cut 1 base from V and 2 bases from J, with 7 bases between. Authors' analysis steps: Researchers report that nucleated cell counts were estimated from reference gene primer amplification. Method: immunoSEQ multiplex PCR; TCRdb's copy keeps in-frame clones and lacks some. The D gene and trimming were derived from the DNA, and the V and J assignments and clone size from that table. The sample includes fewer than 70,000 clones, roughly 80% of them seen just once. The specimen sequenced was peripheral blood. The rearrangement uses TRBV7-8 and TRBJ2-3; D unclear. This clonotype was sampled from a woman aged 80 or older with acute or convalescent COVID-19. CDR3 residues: CASSLGATTDTQYF. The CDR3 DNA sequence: TGTGCCAGCAGCTTAGGGGCTACCACAGATACGCAGTATTTT.